These 21 T cell receptor beta chains share one sample of origin, sequenced in a study of OX40 agonist ivuxolimab in advanced cancers. Repertoires were generated with immunoSEQ multiplex PCR, while TCRdb's copy carries only in-frame clones and drops some. This repertoire shows 90,000 or so clones, roughly nine tenths found once; its top ten account for approximately 0.3%. The input for sequencing was CD4+ or CD8+ T cells sorted from blood, taken in a trial of the OX40 agonist ivuxolimab. The receptors come from an adult with an advanced solid tumor such as melanoma, head and neck, liver or kidney cancer.

The rearrangement joins TRBV19 to TRBJ2-1; D may be TRBD1 or TRBD2 (6 bases each). CDR1 LNHDA and CDR2 SQIVND come from the germline V gene (reference sequence). Trimming took off 7 bases at V and 0 bases at J, with 13 bases between the two ends. CDR3 length: 15 amino acids. CDR3 protein: CASKGDWSSYNEQFF. CDR3 sequence (DNA): TGTGCCAGTAAGGGGGACTGGAGCTCCTACAATGAGCAGTTCTTC.

The rearrangement links TRBV6-6 to TRBJ2-1, with a weak D call TRBD1 (6 bases). From germline, CDR1 is MNHNY and CDR2 SVGAGI (reference sequence). The V gene lost 6 bases and the J gene lost 0 bases, with 15 bases spanning the gap. CDR3 size: 16 residues. The CDR3 DNA is TGTGCCAGCAGCACATTCAGGGGTAGCTCCTACAATGAGCAGTTCTTC. It specifies CASSTFRGSSYNEQFF.

The rearrangement joins TRBV4-1 to TRBJ1-3, with a weak D call TRBD1 (5 bases). Germline-derived CDR1 and CDR2 are MGHRA and YSYEKL. Trimming removed 1 base at V and 0 bases at J, with 16 bases between. The CDR3 totals 18 residues. CDR3 sequence: CASSQGAGRRASGNTIYF. CDR3 sequence (DNA): TGCGCCAGCAGCCAAGGCGCGGGACGCAGAGCCTCTGGAAACACCATATATTTT.

The CDR3 DNA sequence: TGTGCCAGCAGCCTTAACTTGGCCGTAGGGTGGGATGGCTACACCTTC. Protein product: CASSLNLAVGWDGYTF. V gene TRBV5-5 combines with J gene TRBJ1-2, with no clear D. Germline lookup yields CDR1 SGHKS and CDR2 YYEKEE (reference sequence). V dropped 4 bases and J dropped 6 bases, with 22 bases sitting between them. The CDR3 consists of 16 residues.

V and J are TRBV10-3 and TRBJ2-6, with 8 bases lining up with TRBD1. Germline CDR1 and CDR2: ENHRY and SYGVKD. The CDR3 contains 17 residues. V trimming: 4 bases; J trimming: 4 bases; junction bases outside the gene matches: 9. The CDR3 protein is CAISARSGGSGANVLTF. The CDR3, as DNA: TGTGCCATCAGTGCCCGGTCAGGGGGCAGCGGGGCCAACGTCCTGACTTTC.

The DNA for the CDR3 is TGTGCCAGCAGCGTAGGAGGTAGCGGAACCACAGATACGCAGTATTTT. It codes for CASSVGGSGTTDTQYF. The chain uses TRBV9 and TRBJ2-3; a weak D match, TRBD2 (6 bases). The CDR3 has 16 residues. Germline V gives CDR1 SGDLS, CDR2 YYNGEE. Trimming cost V 0 bases and J 2 bases, with 13 bases left between them.

The gene calls are TRBV6-5 and TRBJ2-2; D perhaps matches TRBD1 (5 bases). V dropped 4 bases and J dropped 6 bases, with 18 bases sitting between them. The CDR3 contains 16 residues. Germline V lookup: CDR1 MNHEY, CDR2 SVGAGI. This chain's CDR3 is CASSSGSRVVAGELFF. CDR3 DNA sequence: TGTGCCAGCAGTTCAGGGTCTCGGGTAGTTGCCGGGGAGCTGTTTTTT.

V and J are TRBV18 and TRBJ2-1; 10 bases match TRBD2. Trimming removed 2 bases from V and 3 bases from J; junction bases left unmatched: 4. Germline V gene lookup returns CDR1 KGHSH and CDR2 LQKENI. CDR3 size: 16 residues. The CDR3 region is CASSPRTSGSYNEQFF. The CDR3 DNA is TGTGCCAGCTCACCAAGGACTAGCGGCAGCTACAATGAGCAGTTCTTC.

The gene calls are TRBV2 and TRBJ2-2, with TRBD1 matching 8 bases. The junction had 5 bases not matched to a gene; V was cut back by 5 bases and J by 6 bases. Germline V gene data show CDR1 as SNHLY and CDR2 as FYNNEI. The CDR3 spans 14 residues. The CDR3, as DNA: TGTGCCAGCAGTTTGGACAGGGACGCCGGGGAGCTGTTTTTT. Translated, it gives CASSLDRDAGELFF.

The chain couples TRBV19 to TRBJ1-4, with TRBD1 matching over 7 bases. With V trimmed by 5 bases and J by 7 bases, 7 bases remained unmatched. The germline V gene encodes CDR1 LNHDA and CDR2 SQIVND (reference sequence). The CDR3 is 14 amino acids. The CDR3 reads CASSVTGRREKLFF. In DNA form, the CDR3 reads TGTGCCAGTAGTGTGACAGGGCGTCGTGAAAAACTGTTTTTT.

This chain joins TRBV9 and TRBJ2-7; TRBD1 or TRBD2 may be the D gene (6 bases each). The CDR3 contains 15 residues. Germline V gene data show CDR1 as SGDLS and CDR2 as YYNGEE. V lost 0 bases and J lost 2, with 12 bases in between. The CDR3 DNA is TGTGCCAGCAGCGTAGATGGGGGGCAAGCCTACGAGCAGTACTTC. Translated: CASSVDGGQAYEQYF. Complete variable domain (other parts from reference TRBV9 and TRBJ2-7): DSGVTQTPKHLITATGQRVTLRCSPRSGDLSVYWYQQSLDQGLQFLIQYYNGEERAKGNILERFSAQQFPDLHSELNLSSLELGDSALYFCASSVDGGQAYEQYFGPGTRLTVT.

The J gene is TRBJ1-5, the V gene TRBV9, with no clear D. V shed 0 bases and J shed 1 base, with 2 bases lying between them. The CDR3 covers 13 residues. Germline V gene data show CDR1 as SGDLS and CDR2 as YYNGEE. Here the CDR3 DNA reads TGTGCCAGCAGCGTAGCGAGCAATCAGCCCCAGCATTTT. It codes for CASSVASNQPQHF.

In nucleotides, the CDR3 is TGTGCCAGCAGTGAAGAGGGGGCCGGCTGGACAAGCTTAAACATTCAGTACTTC. Translation gives CASSEEGAGWTSLNIQYF. The chain has TRBV6-1 and TRBJ2-4; TRBD1 aligns across 7 bases. CDR1 and CDR2 from the germline V gene are MNHNS and SASEGT. The CDR3 has 18 amino acids. Trimming cost V 1 base and J 6 bases; bases outside gene matches: 15.

The chain is built from TRBV4-3 and TRBJ1-2; D possibly corresponds to TRBD1 (6 bases). V shed 3 bases and J shed 8 bases, with 22 bases lying between them. Germline V CDR1 and CDR2: LGHNA, YSLEER. The CDR3 spans 16 residues. DNA of the CDR3: TGCGCCAGCAGCCAGGATGGGAACCGACAGGTTGGGGGCTACACCTTC. It specifies CASSQDGNRQVGGYTF.

A single count supports this clone. V and J are TRBV4-2 and TRBJ1-4; TRBD1 matches at 9 bases. Germline V gene sequence: CDR1 LGHNA, CDR2 YNFKEQ. V was pared by 0 bases and J by 8 bases, with 4 bases of the junction left unmatched. This CDR3 has 15 residues. CDR3 loop: CASSQEGTGKEKLFF. The CDR3 DNA reads as TGTGCCAGCAGCCAAGAAGGGACAGGGAAGGAAAAACTGTTTTTT.

The chain carries TRBV30 and TRBJ1-6; TRBD1 matches at 11 bases. CDR3 length: 19 residues. Looked up from germline, CDR1 is GTSNPN and CDR2 is SVGIG (reference sequence). V dropped 0 bases and J dropped 7; count of bases not matched to a gene: 14. The CDR3 DNA sequence: TGTGCCTGGAGTGTAGTCTGGGGGACAGGGGGAAAGGGGAATTCACCCCTCCACTTT. Its translation: CAWSVVWGTGGKGNSPLHF.

The V and J genes are TRBV4-3 and TRBJ1-6; D not certain. The germline V and J ends were trimmed by 3 bases and 0 bases, with 15 bases remaining between them. The CDR3 has 18 residues. The germline CDR1 and CDR2 sequences are LGHNA and YSLEER. This chain's CDR3 is CASSQEVLTSSYNSPLHF. DNA for the CDR3: TGCGCCAGCAGCCAGGAAGTGCTGACAAGCTCCTATAATTCACCCCTCCACTTT.

The CDR3 loop is CASSEDRGLTEAFF. The CDR3, as DNA: TGTGCCAGTAGTGAGGACAGGGGTTTGACTGAAGCTTTCTTT. V usage is TRBV19 and J usage is TRBJ1-1; 9 positions match TRBD1. The CDR3 covers 14 residues. V trimming: 5 bases; J trimming: 5 bases; junction bases outside the gene matches: 6. The germline gives CDR1 LNHDA, CDR2 SQIVND (reference sequence).

This clone was seen a handful of times. This chain links TRBV5-4 with TRBJ2-7, with TRBD1 matching over 7 bases. The J segment lost 0 bases and the V segment lost 4 bases, leaving 7 bases of the junction unmatched. Germline CDR1 and CDR2: SGHNT and YYREEE (reference sequence). The CDR3 spans 15 residues. In DNA form, the CDR3 reads TGTGCCAGCAGCGACCGGGACAGATACTCCTACGAGCAGTACTTC. It translates to CASSDRDRYSYEQYF.

J is TRBJ2-5 and V is TRBV19; D might be TRBD2 (6 bases). V shed 5 bases and J shed 1 base, with 17 bases lying between them. This CDR3 is built from 16 residues. Germline V gene sequence: CDR1 LNHDA, CDR2 SQIVND (reference sequence). In DNA form, the CDR3 reads TGTGCCAGTAGTTTGGACCCGGGACTCGGCCAAGAGACCCAGTACTTC. This sequence encodes CASSLDPGLGQETQYF.

The V gene is TRBV5-6, the J gene TRBJ1-5; D call uncertain. The CDR3 is 13 residues long. V lost 0 bases to trimming and J lost 4 bases, with 5 bases between them. CDR1 is SGHDT and CDR2 is YYEEEE in the germline V gene. CDR3 protein: CASSLVDNQPQHF. In nucleotides, the CDR3 is TGTGCCAGCAGCTTGGTGGATAATCAGCCCCAGCATTTT. Full variable domain (missing parts from reference TRBV5-6 and TRBJ1-5): DAGVTQSPTHLIKTRGQQVTLRCSPKSGHDTVSWYQQALGQGPQFIFQYYEEEERQRGNFPDRFSGHQFPNYSSELNVNALLLGDSALYLCASSLVDNQPQHFGDGTRLSIL.